This T cell receptor beta chain is from a study of PD-L1 blockade in urothelial cancer. For the study at large: Blood analysis was done at 3 weeks (second dose) and 6 weeks after treatment began.

V was pared by 0 bases and J by 7 bases, with 16 bases of the junction left unmatched. The CDR3 runs to 20 residues. Germline V gene lookup returns CDR1 SGHRS and CDR2 YFSETQ. Noted time point: peripheral blood 6 weeks after treatment start. Sequencing was performed with immunoSEQ multiplex PCR; in TCRdb, only in-frame clones are kept and a portion is missing. The sample comprises 90,000 to 130,000 clones, 91% of which are singletons, and around 4% rests with the top ten. The V and J genes are TRBV5-1 and TRBJ2-5; 15 bases align to TRBD2. The TCR sequence derives from a man aged 60-69 years with urothelial cancer. The material was PBMCs, obtained around atezolizumab (anti-PD-L1) treatment. Here the CDR3 DNA reads TGCGCCAGCAGCTTGGAGGATCGGGGGACTAGCGGGGGGATCGCGGGGACCCAGTACTTC. Protein product: CASSLEDRGTSGGIAGTQYF.